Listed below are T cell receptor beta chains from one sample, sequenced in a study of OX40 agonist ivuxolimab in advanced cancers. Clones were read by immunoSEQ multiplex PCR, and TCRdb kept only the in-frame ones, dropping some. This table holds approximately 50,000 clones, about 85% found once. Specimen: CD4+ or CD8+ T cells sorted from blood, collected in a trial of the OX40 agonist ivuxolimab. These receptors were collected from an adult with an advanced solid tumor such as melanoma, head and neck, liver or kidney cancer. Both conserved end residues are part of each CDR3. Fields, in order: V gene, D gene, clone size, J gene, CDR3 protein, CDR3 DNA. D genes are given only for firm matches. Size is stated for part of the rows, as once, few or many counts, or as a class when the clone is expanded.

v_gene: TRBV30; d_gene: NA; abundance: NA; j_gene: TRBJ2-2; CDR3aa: CAWRPEGRNPGELFF; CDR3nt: TGTGCCTGGAGGCCGGAGGGGAGAAATCCCGGGGAGCTGTTTTTT
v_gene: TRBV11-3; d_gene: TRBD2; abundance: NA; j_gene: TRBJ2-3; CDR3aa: CASSQGREGTDTQYF; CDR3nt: TGTGCCAGCAGCCAGGGGCGGGAGGGCACAGATACGCAGTATTTT
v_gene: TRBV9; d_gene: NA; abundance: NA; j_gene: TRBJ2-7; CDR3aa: CASSVGGGTPYEQYF; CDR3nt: TGTGCCAGCAGCGTAGGGGGCGGGACCCCCTACGAGCAGTACTTC
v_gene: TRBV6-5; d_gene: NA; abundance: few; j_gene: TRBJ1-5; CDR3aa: CASSLGQSNQPQHF; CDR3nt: TGTGCCAGCAGCCTCGGACAGAGCAATCAGCCCCAGCATTTT
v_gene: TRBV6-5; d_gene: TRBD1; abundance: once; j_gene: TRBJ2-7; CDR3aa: CASSMDRGRYEQYF; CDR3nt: TGTGCCAGCAGTATGGACAGGGGGCGATACGAGCAGTACTTC
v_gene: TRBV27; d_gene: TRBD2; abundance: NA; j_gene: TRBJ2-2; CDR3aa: CATQREMHTGELFF; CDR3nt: TGTGCCACACAGCGGGAGATGCACACCGGGGAGCTGTTTTTT
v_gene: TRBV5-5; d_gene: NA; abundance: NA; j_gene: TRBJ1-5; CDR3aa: CASSLSVDSNQPQHF; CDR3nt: TGTGCCAGCAGCTTGTCCGTGGATAGCAATCAGCCCCAGCATTTT
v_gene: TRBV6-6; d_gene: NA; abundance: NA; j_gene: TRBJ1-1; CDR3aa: CASGPGFAEAFF; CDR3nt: TGTGCCAGCGGCCCAGGGTTCGCTGAAGCTTTCTTT
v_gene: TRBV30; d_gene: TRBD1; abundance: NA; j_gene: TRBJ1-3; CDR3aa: CAFSLPRQGYAGNTIYF; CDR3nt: TGTGCCTTCAGTCTACCCCGACAGGGGTATGCTGGAAACACCATATATTTT
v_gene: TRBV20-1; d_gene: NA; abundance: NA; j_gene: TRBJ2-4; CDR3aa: CSAPRDHIQYF; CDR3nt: TGCAGTGCCCCTAGAGACCACATTCAGTACTTC
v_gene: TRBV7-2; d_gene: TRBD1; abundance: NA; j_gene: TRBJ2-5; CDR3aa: CASSQDRQETQYF; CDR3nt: TGTGCCAGCAGCCAGGACAGGCAAGAGACCCAGTACTTC
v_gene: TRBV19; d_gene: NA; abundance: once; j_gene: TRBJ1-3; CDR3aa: CATHRAPGNTIYF; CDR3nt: TGTGCCACCCACAGGGCACCTGGAAACACCATATATTTT
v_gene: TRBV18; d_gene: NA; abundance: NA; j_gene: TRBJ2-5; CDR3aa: CASSPPVAGQETQYF; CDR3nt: TGTGCCAGCTCACCACCGGTCGCGGGCCAAGAGACCCAGTACTTC
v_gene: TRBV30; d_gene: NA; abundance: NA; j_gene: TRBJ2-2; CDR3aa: CAWSGTENTGELFF; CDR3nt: TGTGCCTGGAGTGGGACAGAGAACACCGGGGAGCTGTTTTTT
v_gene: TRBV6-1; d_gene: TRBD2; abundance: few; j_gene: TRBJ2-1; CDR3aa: CASTRTSGSNEQFF; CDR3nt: TGTGCCAGCACTCGGACTAGCGGGAGCAATGAGCAGTTCTTC
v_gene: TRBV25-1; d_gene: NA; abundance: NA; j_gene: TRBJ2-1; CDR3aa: CASTRYNEQFF; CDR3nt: TGTGCCAGCACCCGATACAATGAGCAGTTCTTC